This T cell receptor (beta chain) was recorded in a study of cytomegalovirus exposure and HLA in healthy donors. Study-wide results and caveats: TCR beta chains numbering more than 150 were designated cytomegalovirus-associated. The HLA-A and HLA-B alleles of most subjects were reportedly predicted accurately from TCR beta sequences.

Deletions cut 1 base from V and 5 bases from J, with 8 bases between. Germline CDR1 reads SGHAT; CDR2 reads FQDESV (reference sequence). The CDR3 loop spans 14 amino acids. With respect to this clone: Antigen specificity is unknown.

The PCR employed 60 Vbeta primers together with 13 Jbeta primers. Clones were sequenced by immunoSEQ multiplex PCR, and TCRdb holds only the in-frame ones, with some missing. The repertoire holds fewer than 200,000 clones, 70% to 90% seen once, with roughly 7.6% in the top ten. This sequence was found in a woman aged 30 to 39 in good health and CMV-seropositive. The rearrangement uses TRBV11-1 and TRBJ1-4; TRBD1 might be the D (6 bases). Sequencing was performed on PBMCs. The CDR3 loop is CASSLGQANEKLFF. The CDR3 DNA sequence: TGTGCCAGCAGCTTAGGACAGGCGAATGAAAAACTGTTTTTT.